The text below deals with one T cell receptor beta chain. This specimen belongs to a study of shared clonotypes between healthy human individuals. Participating donors were healthy, HIV-negative adults free of recent acute infections or vaccinations. All the donors were Caucasian adults who lived in Nashville, Tennessee. The CD4+ fraction was divided into a CD45RA+ naive subset and a CD45RA-negative memory subset. The authors' processing: There were no quality scores in the junction-only immunoSEQ sequences, so filtering differed. Sequencing used immunoSEQ multiplex PCR; TCRdb keeps in-frame clones, though not all of them. The V and J calls and clone size come from that table; D and trimming were worked out from the DNA. Altogether approximately 1,500,000 clones are present, about 98% being singletons, with the ten largest covering roughly 0.45%. CDR1 is SNHLY and CDR2 is FYNNEI in the germline V gene. V dropped 2 bases and J dropped 5 bases, with 4 bases sitting between them. The CDR3 runs to 11 residues.

The V gene is TRBV2, the J gene TRBJ2-7; D unresolved. The source is a young man in good health. The sequenced sample was naive CD4+ T cells sorted from blood. The subset here: CD45RA+ positively selected. Here the CDR3 DNA reads TGTGCCAGCAGTGAACTGCACGAGCAGTACTTC. Translated, it gives CASSELHEQYF. The complete variable domain, with remaining parts taken from reference TRBV2 and TRBJ2-7, reads EPEVTQTPSHQVTQMGQEVILRCVPISNHLYFYWYRQILGQKVEFLVSFYNNEISEKSEIFDDQFSVERPDGSNFTLKIRSTKLEDSAMYFCASSELHEQYFGPGTRLTVT.